Many counts were recorded for the clone carrying this T cell receptor (beta chain). Its antigen is still unknown. The record originates from a study of CD8 T cells in ankylosing spondylitis. By quantitative 5'-RACE with molecular barcodes, the TCR beta libraries were made. TCRdb called the 5' RACE reads again in MiXCR, with one record for every CDR3 protein. The sample contains some 250,000 distinct CDR3 sequences, approximately 11% of which appear only once. Findings of the study overall: It was reported that disease-linked clones were significantly enriched in matched ankylosing spondylitis synovial fluid. CD8+ cells made up the disease-linked clones, which were relatively rare in peripheral blood. A motif in TCR beta, a set of eight highly homologous variants, appeared characteristic of ankylosing spondylitis blood.

The source material was blood, either unsorted or a sorted T cell fraction (not recorded which). This receptor was taken from a male donor with ankylosing spondylitis or in good health (not recorded which).

CDR3 DNA sequence: TGTGCCATCAGTGAAGGAGGCTCCTACGAGCAGTACTTC. This sequence encodes CAISEGGSYEQYF. The chain is built from TRBV10-3 and TRBJ2-7, with D possibly TRBD2 on 5 matching bases. Trimming took off 3 bases at V and 0 bases at J, with 6 bases between the two ends. This CDR3 is 13 amino acids long. From germline, CDR1 is ENHRY and CDR2 SYGVKD.